What follows are 17 T cell receptor beta chains derived from one specimen sequenced in a study of Graves' ophthalmopathy and Graves' hyperthyroidism (dated by TCRdb to between 2017 and 2018). Reads for this sample came from an Illumina HiSeq 2000. For repertoire sequencing, the TCR beta CDR3 regions were amplified from RNA transcripts. HTBI primers and the Qiagen OneStep RT-PCR kit were used in a first-round RT-PCR, which was followed by a second-round multiplex PCR, size selection and purification. TCRdb trimmed the raw reads at Q25, called clones with MiXCR and kept productive beta chains. Every distinct CDR3 protein forms one entry, paired with its most common genes and DNA. The sample includes 1 million to 1.3 million distinct CDR3 sequences, with about two fifths observed a single time. The biggest ten clones account for around 10% of the sample. Material for sequencing was peripheral blood or thyroid tissue (not recorded which). These receptors originate from an adult man with Graves' hyperthyroidism.

As concerns this clonotype: A read error may explain this, as a much larger clone is one base away. The chain has TRBV10-2 and TRBJ2-7; D unclear. The germline CDR1 and CDR2 sequences are WSHSY and SAAADI. This CDR3 is 12 amino acids long. CDR3 in DNA: TGCGCCAGCAGTGAGGGGCGTAAGGAGCAGCACTTC. It encodes CASSEGRKEQHF.

In its sample, this clonotype was seen many times. This chain connects TRBV12-3 or TRBV12-4 to TRBJ1-6, with TRBD1 as a possible D gene (5 bases). There are 14 residues in the CDR3. Trimming removed 3 bases from V and 9 bases from J, with 12 bases in between. CDR3 bases: TGTGCCAGCAGTTTCTCGACTGGGGGTTCACCCCTCCACTTT. The encoded protein is CASSFSTGGSPLHF.

This clonotype occurred a few times. This rearrangement joins TRBV3-1 to TRBJ2-7; D is tentatively TRBD1 or TRBD2 (5 bases each). V lost 1 base, J lost 9 bases, and 7 bases lay in between. This CDR3 has 11 amino acids. Germline V gives CDR1 LGHDT, CDR2 YNNKEL (reference sequence). CDR3 protein: CASSQGGGQYF. The CDR3 nucleotides read TGTGCCAGCAGCCAAGGTGGGGGGCAGTACTTC.

This clonotype was seen ten or more times. The V gene is TRBV15, the J gene TRBJ2-7; D perhaps matches TRBD1 (6 bases). The CDR3 loop spans 17 amino acids. V lost 0 bases and J lost 5, with 20 bases in between. The germline V gene has CDR1 LNHNV and CDR2 YYDKDF (reference sequence). This chain's CDR3 is CATSRDLGTSNLHEQYF. As DNA, the CDR3 is TGTGCCACCAGCAGAGATCTGGGGACATCCAACCTCCACGAGCAGTACTTC.

There are many counts of this clonotype. This chain joins TRBV9 and TRBJ2-5; D possibly corresponds to TRBD1 (7 bases). The germline CDR1 and CDR2 sequences are SGDLS and YYNGEE. V was trimmed by 0 bases and J by 5 bases, leaving 11 bases between them. This CDR3 is built from 14 residues. CDR3 region: CASSVDPGGETQYF. CDR3 DNA sequence: TGTGCCAGCAGCGTAGACCCAGGGGGGGAGACCCAGTACTTC.

The chain is built from TRBV15 and TRBJ2-3, with no clear D. The CDR3 runs to 15 residues. V was trimmed by 1 base and J by 2 bases, leaving 10 bases between them. Germline CDR1 is LNHNV and CDR2 is YYDKDF (reference sequence). The CDR3 loop reads CATSRVTGSTDTQYF. CDR3 nucleotide sequence: TGTGCCACCAGCAGAGTCACGGGCTCCACAGATACGCAGTATTTT. Full variable domain (outside the CDR3, taken from reference TRBV15 and TRBJ2-3): DAMVIQNPRYQVTQFGKPVTLSCSQTLNHNVMYWYQQKSSQAPKLLFHYYDKDFNNEADTPDNFQSRRPNTSFCFLDIRSPGLGDTAMYLCATSRVTGSTDTQYFGPGTRLTVL.

Concerning this clonotype: The conserved phenylalanine or tryptophan normally closing the CDR3 is absent here, so this likely arose from a read error. No DNA is shown, since the ends of the CDR3 on it are uncertain; the CDR3 is the one TCRdb lists. The chain recombines TRBV5-1 with TRBJ1-4; no check of the table's D call, TRBD1, against the DNA was made. The V gene's germline CDR1 is SGHRS and CDR2 YFSETQ. The CDR3 has 10 amino acids, counting both end residues. The CDR3 protein is CASSFDRDPY.

The chain uses TRBV7-4 and TRBJ1-1, with TRBD1 matching over 8 bases. J gave up 7 bases and V 4 bases, and 8 bases lay outside the gene matches. This CDR3 contains 14 residues. Per germline, CDR1 SGHVT and CDR2 SQSDAQ. The CDR3 reads CASSSGTGRNEAFF. The CDR3 DNA sequence: TGTGCCAGCAGCTCCGGGACAGGCAGAAATGAAGCTTTCTTT.

A single count supports this clonotype. The chain combines TRBV4-1 with TRBJ2-7, with D perhaps TRBD1 (6 bases). The germline CDR1 and CDR2 sequences are MGHRA and YSYEKL. Trimming left V 2 bases short and J 1 base short, with 15 bases between. This CDR3 has 16 amino acids. CDR3 loop: CASSQKTGQRSYEQYF. The CDR3 DNA reads TGCGCCAGCAGCCAAAAGACAGGCCAAAGGTCCTACGAGCAGTACTTC.

This clonotype is a singleton in its sample. The chain is built from TRBV19 and TRBJ2-7; TRBD2 matches at 14 bases. Unmatched junction bases numbered 8, after V lost 6 bases and J lost 7 bases. The germline V gene encodes CDR1 LNHDA and CDR2 SQIVND (reference sequence). CDR3 length equals 15 residues. DNA for the CDR3: TGTGCCAGTAGACCGGGACTAGCGGGAGTGGGTGAGCAGTACTTC. This sequence encodes CASRPGLAGVGEQYF.

This clonotype has ten or more counts. J is TRBJ1-3 and V is TRBV13, with D possibly being TRBD1 (6 bases). Trimming took off 5 bases at V and 3 bases at J, with 11 bases between the two ends. Germline CDR1 PRHDT, CDR2 FYEKMQ (reference sequence). This CDR3 comprises 14 residues. CDR3: CASSEYRDGNTIYF. The CDR3 DNA sequence: TGTGCCAGCAGCGAATACAGGGATGGAAACACCATATATTTT.

The rearrangement uses TRBV10-3 and TRBJ2-7; a possible D gene is TRBD2 (5 bases). Trimming pared 4 bases from V and 1 base from J, leaving 11 bases between. CDR1 and CDR2 from the germline V gene are ENHRY and SYGVKD. CDR3 length equals 14 residues. In DNA form, the CDR3 reads TGTGCCATCAGTGCTAGCCCAGGTTCCTACGAGCAGTACTTC. This translates into CAISASPGSYEQYF.

Ten or more counts support this clonotype. This chain joins TRBV9 and TRBJ2-6, with D perhaps TRBD1 (5 bases). This CDR3 contains 17 residues. V shed 1 base and J shed 2 bases, with 13 bases lying between them. Germline V lookup: CDR1 SGDLS, CDR2 YYNGEE. CDR3 coding DNA: TGTGCCAGCAGCGTATCTAGGGGATTGACTGGGGCCAACGTCCTGACTTTC. Amino acid sequence: CASSVSRGLTGANVLTF. Using reference TRBV9 and TRBJ2-6 for the parts outside the CDR3, the full variable domain is DSGVTQTPKHLITATGQRVTLRCSPRSGDLSVYWYQQSLDQGLQFLIQYYNGEERAKGNILERFSAQQFPDLHSELNLSSLELGDSALYFCASSVSRGLTGANVLTFGAGSRLTVL.

This rearrangement joins TRBV25-1 to TRBJ1-3; a weak D match, TRBD1 (5 bases). The CDR3 has 15 residues. CDR1 is MGHDK, CDR2 SYGVNS, per germline. Trimming took 8 bases from V and 0 from J, leaving 14 bases between them. Written as DNA, the CDR3 is TGTGCCAGCTCCCAACAGGAGAACTCTGGAAACACCATATATTTT. Amino acid sequence: CASSQQENSGNTIYF.

The V and J genes are TRBV20-1 and TRBJ1-6; tentative D call: TRBD1 (5 bases). V gave up 2 bases and J gave up 7 bases, with 15 bases separating them. Germline-derived CDR1 and CDR2 are DFQATT and SNEGSKA (reference sequence). The CDR3 is 15 residues long. This chain's CDR3 is CSARPSTGGNSPLHF. The CDR3 DNA reads TGCAGTGCTAGACCCAGTACAGGTGGGAATTCACCCCTCCACTTT.

This clonotype has only one observation. Since a much larger clone is just one base distant, this may be a read error. The V gene is TRBV10-3, the J gene TRBJ1-2; D is unclear. The germline V gene encodes CDR1 ENHRY and CDR2 SYGVKD. This CDR3 is 14 amino acids long. Trimming stripped 5 bases from V and 0 bases from J, with 10 bases between. Here the CDR3 DNA reads TGTGCCATCAGTCAAGACGGAGCTAACTATGGCTACACCTTC. It is translated as CAISQDGANYGYTF.

This clonotype appeared a few times. The V gene is TRBV6-2 or TRBV6-3, the J gene TRBJ2-5; possibly TRBD2 for D (5 bases). The CDR3 loop spans 15 amino acids. Trimming removed 6 bases at V and 4 bases at J, with 18 bases between. The germline V gene encodes CDR1 MNHEY and CDR2 SVGEGT. The CDR3 region is CASSPLGREGETQYF. As DNA, the CDR3 is TGTGCCAGCAGCCCGTTAGGGCGAGAGGGAGAGACCCAGTACTTC.